The rows below give T cell receptor beta chains drawn from one sample of a study of regulatory T cells in long-lasting Graves disease. TCRdb re-analysed the multiplex PCR reads in MiXCR, keeping a single row per CDR3 protein. The sample records around 450,000 distinct CDR3 sequences, 20% to 25% being singletons. Sequencing was performed on peripheral blood mononuclear cells (PBMCs), taken when the disease was refractory, from a patient treated with antithyroid drugs. These receptors originate from a female donor with Graves disease. The CDR3 runs from the conserved cysteine through the conserved F or W. A D gene is named only where the DNA matches it firmly. Expanded clones get a size class; other rows say once, few or many, or leave the size out.

cdr3_nt: TGTGCCAGCAGCCCCGGGAAGGGGTATTTT
cdr3_aa: CASSPGKGYF
d_call: NA
v_call: TRBV7-9
j_call: TRBJ2-3
clone_size: NA
cdr3_length: 10

cdr3_nt: TGTGCCATCAGTGAGGACTGGACTAGCGGGAAAGTCGCGGCTAGGAAGACCCAGTACTTC
cdr3_aa: CAISEDWTSGKVAARKTQYF
d_call: TRBD2
v_call: TRBV10-3
j_call: TRBJ2-5
clone_size: few
cdr3_length: 20

cdr3_nt: TGTGCCAGCAGCCAGATCCGGACAGGGTCTAATGAAAAACTGTTTTTT
cdr3_aa: CASSQIRTGSNEKLFF
d_call: TRBD1
v_call: TRBV3-1
j_call: TRBJ1-4
clone_size: NA
cdr3_length: 16

cdr3_nt: TGTGCCTGGAGTGTCCGGGGAATCACTGAAGCTTTCTTT
cdr3_aa: CAWSVRGITEAFF
d_call: NA
v_call: TRBV30
j_call: TRBJ1-1
clone_size: few
cdr3_length: 13

cdr3_nt: TGTGCCAGCAGTTATGAGGGACCGGGATTCCACGAGCAGTACTTC
cdr3_aa: CASSYEGPGFHEQYF
d_call: NA
v_call: TRBV6-5
j_call: TRBJ2-7
clone_size: NA
cdr3_length: 15

cdr3_nt: TGTGCCATCAGTGATCGGACAGGGTTAAATCAGCCCCAGCATTTT
cdr3_aa: CAISDRTGLNQPQHF
d_call: TRBD1
v_call: TRBV10-3
j_call: TRBJ1-5
clone_size: many
cdr3_length: 15

cdr3_nt: TGTGCCAGCAGGGCAGAGTATAACTATGGCTACACCTTC
cdr3_aa: CASRAEYNYGYTF
d_call: NA
v_call: TRBV5-8
j_call: TRBJ1-2
clone_size: NA
cdr3_length: 13

cdr3_nt: TGTGCCAGCAGCGTACTAGCGGGTACCTACGAGCAGTACTTC
cdr3_aa: CASSVLAGTYEQYF
d_call: TRBD2
v_call: TRBV28
j_call: TRBJ2-7
clone_size: many
cdr3_length: 14

cdr3_nt: TGTGCCAGCCTTCAGTGGGACAGGTCTTATCAGCCCCAGCATTTT
cdr3_aa: CASLQWDRSYQPQHF
d_call: TRBD1
v_call: TRBV28
j_call: TRBJ1-5
clone_size: many
cdr3_length: 15

cdr3_nt: TGTGCCAGCAGTTACTACAACCGGGACAGGTTTTGGGAGCTGTTTTTT
cdr3_aa: CASSYYNRDRFWELFF
d_call: TRBD1
v_call: TRBV6-5
j_call: TRBJ2-2
clone_size: NA
cdr3_length: 16

cdr3_nt: TGTGCCAGCAGTGAAAATACCGGGGGCAATGAGCAGTTCTTC
cdr3_aa: CASSENTGGNEQFF
d_call: NA
v_call: TRBV2
j_call: TRBJ2-1
clone_size: NA
cdr3_length: 14

cdr3_nt: TGTGCCAGCAGCTTAGCTGGGCTCACTGAAGCTTTCTTT
cdr3_aa: CASSLAGLTEAFF
d_call: NA
v_call: TRBV7-9
j_call: TRBJ1-1
clone_size: few
cdr3_length: 13

cdr3_nt: TGTGCCAGCACCCTGGAGGGGCAGAGGAACGAGCAGTACTTC
cdr3_aa: CASTLEGQRNEQYF
d_call: NA
v_call: TRBV12-3/TRBV12-4
j_call: TRBJ2-7
clone_size: many
cdr3_length: 14

cdr3_nt: TGTGCCAGCAGTTTTGGGACAGGGGGCTCTGGGGCCAACGTCCTGACTTTC
cdr3_aa: CASSFGTGGSGANVLTF
d_call: TRBD1
v_call: TRBV28
j_call: TRBJ2-6
clone_size: many
cdr3_length: 17

cdr3_nt: TGTGCCATCAGTGAAGGGACTAGCGTGAATGAGCAGTTCTTC
cdr3_aa: CAISEGTSVNEQFF
d_call: TRBD2
v_call: TRBV10-3
j_call: TRBJ2-1
clone_size: few
cdr3_length: 14

cdr3_nt: TGCAGTGCTAGGCGCACTAGCGGGAGTGGGGAGACCCAGTACTTC
cdr3_aa: CSARRTSGSGETQYF
d_call: TRBD2
v_call: TRBV20-1
j_call: TRBJ2-5
clone_size: many
cdr3_length: 15

cdr3_nt: TGCAGTGCCCCACAGGGGCATGGCGACGAGCAGTACTTC
cdr3_aa: CSAPQGHGDEQYF
d_call: TRBD1
v_call: TRBV20-1
j_call: TRBJ2-7
clone_size: NA
cdr3_length: 13

cdr3_nt: TGTGCCAGCAGCTTAGAGAGTAGCGGGAGTATCGATGAGCAGTTCTTC
cdr3_aa: CASSLESSGSIDEQFF
d_call: TRBD2
v_call: TRBV11-2
j_call: TRBJ2-1
clone_size: few
cdr3_length: 16

cdr3_nt: TGTGCCAGCAGATCCCCCGCAGAAGCTTTCTTT
cdr3_aa: CASRSPAEAFF
d_call: NA
v_call: TRBV6-1
j_call: TRBJ1-1
clone_size: many
cdr3_length: 11

cdr3_nt: TGTGCCAGCAGTGAAGTTGCCGGGGGCAATCAGCCCCAGCATTTT
cdr3_aa: CASSEVAGGNQPQHF
d_call: NA
v_call: TRBV6-1
j_call: TRBJ1-5
clone_size: few
cdr3_length: 15

cdr3_nt: TGCAGTGCTAGAGACAGGGGAGGTGGTGGCTACACCTTC
cdr3_aa: CSARDRGGGGYTF
d_call: NA
v_call: TRBV20-1
j_call: TRBJ1-2
clone_size: many
cdr3_length: 13

cdr3_nt: TGCGCCAGCAGGGGGTCTAACAATCAGCCCCAGCATTTT
cdr3_aa: CASRGSNNQPQHF
d_call: NA
v_call: TRBV5-1
j_call: TRBJ1-5
clone_size: NA
cdr3_length: 13

cdr3_nt: TGTGCCAGCAGCTTAGTAGGGCCCGGGACAGGGGGCACCGTGGGATACAATGAGCAGTTCTTC
cdr3_aa: CASSLVGPGTGGTVGYNEQFF
d_call: TRBD1
v_call: TRBV11-2
j_call: TRBJ2-1
clone_size: NA
cdr3_length: 21

cdr3_nt: TGCGCCAGCAGCATGCTCGGTGGAAGCGGGAGTGGAGACGAGCAGTACTTC
cdr3_aa: CASSMLGGSGSGDEQYF
d_call: TRBD2
v_call: TRBV5-1
j_call: TRBJ2-7
clone_size: few
cdr3_length: 17

cdr3_nt: TGCAGCGTTCCTCGAGGGGGGGAACTGTTTTTT
cdr3_aa: CSVPRGGELFF
d_call: NA
v_call: TRBV29-1
j_call: TRBJ1-4
clone_size: many
cdr3_length: 11

cdr3_nt: TGCGCCAGCAGCTTGCCGGGAGGGCCTCGCGAGCAGTACTTC
cdr3_aa: CASSLPGGPREQYF
d_call: TRBD2
v_call: TRBV5-1
j_call: TRBJ2-7
clone_size: many
cdr3_length: 14

cdr3_nt: TGTGCCAGCAGTCGAAGCCAGGGCTATCAGCCCCAGCATTTT
cdr3_aa: CASSRSQGYQPQHF
d_call: NA
v_call: TRBV27
j_call: TRBJ1-5
clone_size: many
cdr3_length: 14

cdr3_nt: TGCAGCGTTGTTGCAGGACACAACACCGGGGAGCTGTTTTTT
cdr3_aa: CSVVAGHNTGELFF
d_call: NA
v_call: TRBV29-1
j_call: TRBJ2-2
clone_size: NA
cdr3_length: 14

cdr3_nt: TGTGCCAGCAGTTGGGGAGGCGGAGAGACCCAGTACTTC
cdr3_aa: CASSWGGGETQYF
d_call: NA
v_call: TRBV12-3/TRBV12-4
j_call: TRBJ2-5
clone_size: many
cdr3_length: 13

cdr3_nt: TGTGCCAGCAGCGACAGTGCCGCTGAAAAACTGTTTTTT
cdr3_aa: CASSDSAAEKLFF
d_call: NA
v_call: TRBV6-1
j_call: TRBJ1-4
clone_size: many
cdr3_length: 13

cdr3_nt: TGTGCCAGCAGCTTAGAGCTTTACACTACTGAGCAGTTCTTC
cdr3_aa: CASSLELYTTEQFF
d_call: NA
v_call: TRBV7-9
j_call: TRBJ2-1
clone_size: NA
cdr3_length: 14

cdr3_nt: TGTGCCAGCAGGGGACTGGGACCCGGGGGGGCCAACGTCCTGACTTTC
cdr3_aa: CASRGLGPGGANVLTF
d_call: NA
v_call: TRBV27
j_call: TRBJ2-6
clone_size: many
cdr3_length: 16